These T cell receptor beta chains were read from a single sample in a study of shared clonotypes between healthy human individuals. Method: immunoSEQ multiplex PCR; TCRdb's copy keeps in-frame clones and lacks some. This sample yields millions of clones, of which more than 80% are seen a single time; around 0.4% belongs to the top ten. Sequencing used naive CD4+ T cells from PBMCs. The receptors shown here come from a man aged 18 to 29 in good health. Some clones in this sample may be carry-over from other donors' samples. CDR3s include the opening cysteine and the closing phenylalanine or tryptophan. The D gene is left open where the match is weak. The listing skips clone size in some rows; elsewhere it reads once, few, many or a size class.

TRBV7-3	TRBJ1-1	few	NA	CASSKTADTEAFF	TGTGCCAGCAGCAAGACAGCGGACACTGAAGCTTTCTTT
TRBV15	TRBJ2-1	NA	TRBD2	CATSRESPLAGDNEQFF	TGTGCCACCAGCAGAGAATCCCCCTTAGCGGGAGACAATGAGCAGTTCTTC
TRBV2	TRBJ2-5	NA	NA	CASSRGLEETQYF	TGTGCCAGCAGTCGAGGGTTGGAGGAGACCCAGTACTTC
TRBV28	TRBJ1-4	once	NA	CASSHGGATNEKLFF	TGTGCCAGCAGCCACGGGGGGGCAACTAATGAAAAACTGTTTTTT
TRBV23-1	TRBJ1-4	NA	NA	CASSQSQANCEKLFF	TGCGCCAGCAGTCAAAGTCAGGCAAACTGCGAAAAACTGTTTTTT
TRBV6-5	TRBJ1-2	once	NA	CASSYSGGVYGYTF	TGTGCCAGCAGTTATAGTGGTGGTGTCTATGGCTACACCTTC
TRBV7-6	TRBJ2-1	NA	TRBD2	CASSLLSGRWGNEQFF	TGTGCCAGCAGCCTTCTGAGCGGGAGGTGGGGGAATGAGCAGTTCTTC
TRBV28	TRBJ2-5	NA	NA	CASSLRTGIGQETQYF	TGTGCCAGCAGCCTTCGGACGGGGATCGGACAAGAGACCCAGTACTTC
TRBV28	TRBJ2-7	NA	NA	CASSFSGGWYEQYF	TGTGCCAGCAGTTTTAGTGGGGGTTGGTACGAGCAGTACTTC
TRBV4-2	TRBJ2-7	NA	NA	CASSQDWEQYF	TGTGCCAGCAGCCAAGATTGGGAGCAGTACTTC
TRBV2	TRBJ1-1	NA	TRBD1	CASRYETGDTEAFF	TGTGCCAGCAGGTACGAAACAGGGGACACTGAAGCTTTCTTT
TRBV6-1	TRBJ2-7	NA	TRBD1	CASSGNPRLGQIYEQYF	TGTGCCAGCAGTGGAAACCCCCGGCTGGGACAGATCTACGAGCAGTACTTC
TRBV7-8	TRBJ1-1	NA	NA	CASSLRTEGEAFF	TGTGCCAGCAGCTTAAGGACAGAGGGTGAAGCTTTCTTT
TRBV19	TRBJ1-2	NA	NA	CASSIGSHYGYTF	TGTGCCAGTAGTATAGGATCGCACTATGGCTACACCTTC
TRBV28	TRBJ1-2	NA	NA	CASSRHYGYTF	TGTGCCAGCAGTCGGCACTATGGCTACACCTTC
TRBV6-5	TRBJ1-1	NA	NA	CASSPQVGGGGEAFF	TGTGCCAGCAGCCCCCAAGTCGGGGGCGGGGGTGAAGCTTTCTTT
TRBV4-3	TRBJ1-2	NA	NA	CASSQDQRGMVGYTF	TGCGCCAGCAGCCAAGATCAAAGGGGAATGGTTGGCTACACCTTC
TRBV27	TRBJ2-5	NA	TRBD2	CASSLLSRGVQETQYF	TGTGCCAGCAGTTTACTAAGTCGGGGGGTACAAGAGACCCAGTACTTC
TRBV2	TRBJ2-1	NA	NA	CASTMGPPSYNEQFF	TGTGCCAGCACTATGGGACCTCCATCCTACAATGAGCAGTTCTTC
TRBV11-3	TRBJ2-7	NA	NA	CASSLGRTYEQYF	TGTGCCAGCAGCTTAGGGCGGACCTACGAGCAGTACTTC
TRBV30	TRBJ2-5	NA	TRBD2	CAWSQGMLAGAHQETQYF	TGTGCCTGGAGCCAGGGAATGCTAGCGGGAGCTCACCAAGAGACCCAGTACTTC
TRBV9	TRBJ2-7	once	NA	CASSGGIVPTYEQYF	TGTGCCAGCAGCGGGGGCATTGTGCCTACCTACGAGCAGTACTTC
TRBV5-1	TRBJ1-1	once	NA	CASKQGLNTEAFF	TGCGCCAGCAAACAGGGCTTAAACACTGAAGCTTTCTTT
TRBV5-1	TRBJ1-2	NA	TRBD1	CASSSRTGDVYGYTF	TGCGCCAGCAGCTCCCGGACAGGGGATGTCTATGGCTACACCTTC
TRBV5-1	TRBJ2-7	once	TRBD2	CASSFNGLADEQYF	TGCGCCAGCAGCTTTAACGGACTAGCGGACGAGCAGTACTTC
TRBV20-1	TRBJ2-7	NA	NA	CSALRGGEQYF	TGCAGTGCACTAAGGGGGGGTGAGCAGTACTTC
TRBV27	TRBJ1-5	NA	NA	CASSQRGPHQPQHF	TGTGCCAGCAGTCAACGGGGGCCTCATCAGCCCCAGCATTTT
TRBV9	TRBJ1-3	NA	TRBD1	CASSIGQGEGNTIYF	TGTGCCAGCAGCATCGGACAGGGGGAGGGAAACACCATATATTTT
TRBV28	TRBJ2-1	NA	TRBD2	CASSIRSGAGGRDEQFF	TGTGCCAGCAGTATCAGGTCGGGAGCGGGAGGTAGGGATGAGCAGTTCTTC
TRBV9	TRBJ1-3	once	TRBD1	CASSSDRDGNTIYF	TGTGCCAGCAGCTCCGACAGGGATGGAAACACCATATATTTT
TRBV5-4	TRBJ2-7	NA	TRBD2	CASSIGSGSLYEQYF	TGTGCCAGCAGCATTGGTAGCGGGAGTCTCTACGAGCAGTACTTC
TRBV6-1	TRBJ1-2	once	NA	CASSEGNYGYTF	TGTGCCAGCAGTGAAGGTAACTATGGCTACACCTTC
TRBV5-1	TRBJ2-1	NA	TRBD2	CASSERTSGRNEQFF	TGCGCCAGCAGCGAGAGGACTAGCGGGAGGAATGAGCAGTTCTTC
TRBV30	TRBJ2-2	NA	NA	CAWSGTNTGELFF	TGTGCCTGGAGTGGTACGAACACCGGGGAGCTGTTTTTT
TRBV27	TRBJ1-2	few	NA	CASGLGYGYTF	TGTGCCAGCGGCCTGGGCTATGGCTACACCTTC
TRBV7-2	TRBJ2-7	NA	NA	CASSLAVRYEQYF	TGTGCCAGCAGCTTAGCGGTTCGGTACGAGCAGTACTTC
TRBV9	TRBJ2-7	NA	NA	CASSPSQGYEQYF	TGTGCCAGCAGCCCGTCCCAAGGCTACGAGCAGTACTTC
TRBV4-2	TRBJ2-1	NA	NA	CASSQDLAGIPLGEQFF	TGTGCCAGCAGCCAAGATCTCGCGGGGATTCCCCTGGGTGAGCAGTTCTTC
TRBV18	TRBJ2-1	NA	NA	CASSLYDKAYEQFF	TGTGCCAGCTCACTGTACGACAAGGCATATGAGCAGTTCTTC
TRBV29-1	TRBJ2-1	NA	TRBD2	CSGGGLGTNPSGEQFF	TGCAGCGGTGGGGGGTTGGGGACTAACCCGTCGGGCGAGCAGTTCTTC
TRBV30	TRBJ1-1	few	NA	CAWSVGGVAEAFF	TGTGCCTGGAGTGTAGGGGGAGTCGCTGAAGCTTTCTTT
TRBV14	TRBJ1-4	NA	TRBD1	CASSQVGTGPNEKLFF	TGTGCCAGCAGCCAAGTGGGGACAGGGCCTAATGAAAAACTGTTTTTT
TRBV5-4	TRBJ1-1	once	TRBD1	CASSPPAGQGNTEAFF	TGTGCCAGCAGCCCGCCCGCGGGACAGGGTAACACTGAAGCTTTCTTT
TRBV14	TRBJ2-3	NA	TRBD2	CASSRGLAGGADTQYF	TGTGCCAGCAGCCGGGGACTAGCGGGAGGTGCGGATACGCAGTATTTT
TRBV7-9	TRBJ2-3	NA	TRBD2	CASSFFGRGPSTDTQYF	TGTGCCAGCAGCTTCTTCGGGAGGGGCCCCAGCACAGATACGCAGTATTTT
TRBV19	TRBJ1-5	NA	NA	CASVRLGVPNQPQHF	TGTGCCAGTGTCCGGCTGGGGGTCCCCAATCAGCCCCAGCATTTT
TRBV28	TRBJ1-4	NA	NA	CASTSRFRRNEKLFF	TGTGCCAGCACAAGTCGGTTCAGAAGAAATGAAAAACTGTTTTTT
TRBV5-1	TRBJ2-7	NA	NA	CASGRESISYEQYF	TGCGCCAGCGGCCGGGAATCCATCTCCTACGAGCAGTACTTC
TRBV29-1	TRBJ2-5	once	NA	CSGGRLQETQYF	TGCAGCGGTGGGCGTCTCCAAGAGACCCAGTACTTC
TRBV30	TRBJ2-1	NA	NA	CAWSSGPAAQFF	TGTGCCTGGAGTTCGGGCCCCGCGGCGCAGTTCTTC
TRBV18	TRBJ2-7	NA	NA	CASSRDGPYEQYF	TGTGCCAGCTCACGGGACGGTCCCTACGAGCAGTACTTC
TRBV28	TRBJ1-2	NA	TRBD1	CASRSGQRNYGYTF	TGTGCCAGCAGGTCGGGACAGAGGAACTATGGCTACACCTTC
TRBV6-1	TRBJ2-3	NA	NA	CASSEAWTDTQYF	TGTGCCAGCAGTGAAGCGTGGACTGATACGCAGTATTTT